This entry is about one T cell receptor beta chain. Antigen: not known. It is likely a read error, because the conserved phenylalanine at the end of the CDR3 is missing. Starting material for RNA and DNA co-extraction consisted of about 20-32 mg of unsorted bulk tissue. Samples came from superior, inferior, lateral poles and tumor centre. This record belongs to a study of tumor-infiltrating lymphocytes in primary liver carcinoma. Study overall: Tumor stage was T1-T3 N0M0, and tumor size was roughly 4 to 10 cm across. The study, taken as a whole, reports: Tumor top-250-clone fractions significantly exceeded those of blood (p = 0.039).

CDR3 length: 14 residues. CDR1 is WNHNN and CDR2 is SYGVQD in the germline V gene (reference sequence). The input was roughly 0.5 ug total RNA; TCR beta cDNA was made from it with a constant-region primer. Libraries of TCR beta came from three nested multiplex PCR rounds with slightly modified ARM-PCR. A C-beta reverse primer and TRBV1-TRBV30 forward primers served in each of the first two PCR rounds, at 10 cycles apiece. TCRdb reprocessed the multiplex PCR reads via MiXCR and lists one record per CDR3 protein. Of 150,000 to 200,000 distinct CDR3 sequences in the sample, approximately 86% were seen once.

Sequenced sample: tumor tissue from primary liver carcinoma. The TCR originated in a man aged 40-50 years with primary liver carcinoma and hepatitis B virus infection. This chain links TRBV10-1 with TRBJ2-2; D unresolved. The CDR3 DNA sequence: TGCGTCAGCTCCGGCGGCACAGACACCGGGGAGCTGTTTTAT. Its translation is CVSSGGTDTGELFY.